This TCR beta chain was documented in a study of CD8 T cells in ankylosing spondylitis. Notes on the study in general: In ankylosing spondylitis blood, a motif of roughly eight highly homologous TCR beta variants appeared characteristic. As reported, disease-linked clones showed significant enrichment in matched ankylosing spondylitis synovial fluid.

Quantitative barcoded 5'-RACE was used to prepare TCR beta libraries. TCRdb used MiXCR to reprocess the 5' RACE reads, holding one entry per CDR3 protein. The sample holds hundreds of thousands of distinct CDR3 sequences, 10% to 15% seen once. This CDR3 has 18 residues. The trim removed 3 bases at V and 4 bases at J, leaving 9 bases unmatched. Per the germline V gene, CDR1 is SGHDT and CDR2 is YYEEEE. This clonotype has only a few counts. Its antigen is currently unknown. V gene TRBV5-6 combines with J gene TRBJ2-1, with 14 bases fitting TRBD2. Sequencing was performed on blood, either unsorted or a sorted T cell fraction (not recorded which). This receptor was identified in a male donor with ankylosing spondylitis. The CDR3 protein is CASSSRTSGRYPYNEQFF. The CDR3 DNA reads TGTGCCAGCAGCTCCCGGACTAGCGGGAGGTATCCTTACAATGAGCAGTTCTTC.